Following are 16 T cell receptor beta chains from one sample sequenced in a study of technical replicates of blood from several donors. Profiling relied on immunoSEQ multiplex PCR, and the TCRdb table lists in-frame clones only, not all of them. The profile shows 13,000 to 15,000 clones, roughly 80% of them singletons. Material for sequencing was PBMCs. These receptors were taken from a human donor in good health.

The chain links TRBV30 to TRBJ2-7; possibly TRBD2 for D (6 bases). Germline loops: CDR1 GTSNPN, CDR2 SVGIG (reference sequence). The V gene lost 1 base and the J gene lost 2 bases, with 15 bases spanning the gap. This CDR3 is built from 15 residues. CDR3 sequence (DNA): TGTGCCTGGAGTGAGGGTCTAGCGCCAACCTACGAGCAGTACTTC. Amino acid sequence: CAWSEGLAPTYEQYF.

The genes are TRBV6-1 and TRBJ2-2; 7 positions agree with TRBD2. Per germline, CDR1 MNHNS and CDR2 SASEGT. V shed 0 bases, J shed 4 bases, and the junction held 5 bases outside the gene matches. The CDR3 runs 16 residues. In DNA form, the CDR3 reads TGTGCCAGCAGTGAAGCCCAGCTAGCGGTCACCGGGGAGCTGTTTTTT. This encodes CASSEAQLAVTGELFF.

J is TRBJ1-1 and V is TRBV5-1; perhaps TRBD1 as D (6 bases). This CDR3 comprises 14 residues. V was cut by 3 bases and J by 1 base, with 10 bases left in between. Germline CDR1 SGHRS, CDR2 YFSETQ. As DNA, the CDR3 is TGCGCCAGCAGCTCGGGACACCCGAACACTGAAGCTTTCTTT. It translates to CASSSGHPNTEAFF.

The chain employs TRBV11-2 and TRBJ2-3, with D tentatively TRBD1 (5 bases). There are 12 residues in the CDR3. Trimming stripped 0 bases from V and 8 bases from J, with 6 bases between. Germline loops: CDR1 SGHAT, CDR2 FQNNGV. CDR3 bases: TGTGCCAGCAGCTTAGATCAGGGTACGCAGTATTTT. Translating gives CASSLDQGTQYF.

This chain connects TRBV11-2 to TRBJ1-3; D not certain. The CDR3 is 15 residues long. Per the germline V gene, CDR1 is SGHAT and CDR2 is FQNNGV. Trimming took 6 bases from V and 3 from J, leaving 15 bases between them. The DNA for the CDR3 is TGTGCCAGCAGTTCCCGTCCAGCGGGTGGAAACACCATATATTTT. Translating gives CASSSRPAGGNTIYF.

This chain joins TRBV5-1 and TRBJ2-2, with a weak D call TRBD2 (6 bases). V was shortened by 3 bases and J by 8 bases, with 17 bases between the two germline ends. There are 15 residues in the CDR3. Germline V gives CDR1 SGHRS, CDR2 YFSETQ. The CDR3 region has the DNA TGCGCCAGCAGCTCCCTAGCGAGGGGCGGGGGGGAGCTGTTTTTT. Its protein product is CASSSLARGGGELFF.

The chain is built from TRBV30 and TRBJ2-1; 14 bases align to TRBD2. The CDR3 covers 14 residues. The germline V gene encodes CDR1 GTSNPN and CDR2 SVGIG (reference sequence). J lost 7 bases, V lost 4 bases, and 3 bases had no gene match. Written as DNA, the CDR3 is TGTGCCTGGACGGGGACTAGCGGGAGAAATGAGCAGTTCTTC. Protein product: CAWTGTSGRNEQFF.

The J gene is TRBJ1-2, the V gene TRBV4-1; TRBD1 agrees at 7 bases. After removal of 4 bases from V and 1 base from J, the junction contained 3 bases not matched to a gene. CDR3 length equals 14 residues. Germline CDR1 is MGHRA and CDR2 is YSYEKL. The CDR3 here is CASSPGTVNYGYTF. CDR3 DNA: TGCGCCAGCAGCCCAGGGACAGTTAACTATGGCTACACCTTC.

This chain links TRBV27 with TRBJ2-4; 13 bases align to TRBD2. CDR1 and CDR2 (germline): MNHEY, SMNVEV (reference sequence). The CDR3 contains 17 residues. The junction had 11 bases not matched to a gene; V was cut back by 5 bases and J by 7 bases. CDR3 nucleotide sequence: TGTGCCAGCAGTCCGGGCGGGACTAGCGGGACTTACAACATTCAGTACTTC. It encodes CASSPGGTSGTYNIQYF.

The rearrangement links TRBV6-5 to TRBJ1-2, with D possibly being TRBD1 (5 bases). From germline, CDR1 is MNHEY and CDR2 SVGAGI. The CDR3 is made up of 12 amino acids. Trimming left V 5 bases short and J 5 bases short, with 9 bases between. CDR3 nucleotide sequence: TGTGCCAGCAGTCTTGGGGGGTATGGCTACACCTTC. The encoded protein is CASSLGGYGYTF.

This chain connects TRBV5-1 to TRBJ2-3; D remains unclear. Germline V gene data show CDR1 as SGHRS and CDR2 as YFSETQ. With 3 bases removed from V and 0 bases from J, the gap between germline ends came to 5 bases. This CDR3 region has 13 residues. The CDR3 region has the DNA TGCGCCAGCAGCTGGGCAAGCACAGATACGCAGTATTTT. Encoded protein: CASSWASTDTQYF.

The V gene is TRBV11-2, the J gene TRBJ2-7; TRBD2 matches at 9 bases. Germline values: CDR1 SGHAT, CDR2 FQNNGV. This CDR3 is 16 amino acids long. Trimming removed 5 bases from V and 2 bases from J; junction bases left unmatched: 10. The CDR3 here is CASSPRASGIAYEQYF. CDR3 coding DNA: TGTGCCAGCAGCCCGAGGGCTAGCGGGATTGCCTACGAGCAGTACTTC. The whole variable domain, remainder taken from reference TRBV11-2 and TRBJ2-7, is EAGVAQSPRYKIIEKRQSVAFWCNPISGHATLYWYQQILGQGPKLLIQFQNNGVVDDSQLPKDRFSAERLKGVDSTLKIQPAKLEDSAVYLCASSPRASGIAYEQYFGPGTRLTVT.

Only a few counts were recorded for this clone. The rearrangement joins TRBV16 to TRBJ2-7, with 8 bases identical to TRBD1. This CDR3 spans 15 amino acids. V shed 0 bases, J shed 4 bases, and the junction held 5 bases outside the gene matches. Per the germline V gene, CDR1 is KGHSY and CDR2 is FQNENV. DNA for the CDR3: TGTGCCAGCAGCCAATCGACAGGGGAGACGTACGAGCAGTACTTC. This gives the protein CASSQSTGETYEQYF.

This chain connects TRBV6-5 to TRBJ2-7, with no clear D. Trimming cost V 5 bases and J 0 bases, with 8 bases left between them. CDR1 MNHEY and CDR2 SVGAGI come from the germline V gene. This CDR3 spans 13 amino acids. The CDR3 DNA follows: TGTGCCAGCAGTGATGACATCTCCTACGAGCAGTACTTC. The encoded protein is CASSDDISYEQYF.

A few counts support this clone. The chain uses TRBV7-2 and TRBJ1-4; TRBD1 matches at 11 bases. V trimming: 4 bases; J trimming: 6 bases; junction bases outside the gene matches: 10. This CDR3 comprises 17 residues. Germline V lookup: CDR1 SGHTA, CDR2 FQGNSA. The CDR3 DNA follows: TGTGCCAGCAGCTCAGTCGGGACAGGGGGATTGGATGAAAAACTGTTTTTT. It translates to CASSSVGTGGLDEKLFF.

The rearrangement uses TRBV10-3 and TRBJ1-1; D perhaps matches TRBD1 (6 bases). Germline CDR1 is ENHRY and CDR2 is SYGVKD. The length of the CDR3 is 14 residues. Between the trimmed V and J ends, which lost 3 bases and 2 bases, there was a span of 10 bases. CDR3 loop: CAISDRQANTEAFF. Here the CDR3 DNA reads TGTGCCATCAGTGATAGACAGGCCAACACTGAAGCTTTCTTT.